A selection of T cell receptor beta chains follows, all from one sample in a study of blood T cell repertoires in COVID-19. The table came from immunoSEQ multiplex PCR; TCRdb's copy has only in-frame clones and leaves some out. The table has over 95,000 clones, roughly 80% seen once. The sample taken for sequencing was peripheral blood. The receptor set was obtained from an older woman with acute or convalescent COVID-19. CDR3s include the opening cysteine and the closing phenylalanine or tryptophan. The D gene is left open where the match is weak. Clone size appears in some rows only: once, few, many, or a class for an expanded clone.

d_call,j_call,v_call,clone_size,cdr3_aa,cdr3_nt
.,TRBJ1-1,TRBV29-1,.,CSVEFPGGEAFF,TGCAGCGTTGAGTTCCCCGGGGGTGAAGCTTTCTTT
.,TRBJ1-2,TRBV6-2/TRBV6-3,.,CASSKLTGHYGGYTF,TGTGCCAGCAGTAAACTTACGGGACATTACGGTGGCTACACCTTC
.,TRBJ1-2,TRBV29-1,.,CSVDGRTPGEQTF,TGCAGCGTCGACGGCCGGACACCAGGAGAACAAACCTTC
.,TRBJ1-6,TRBV6-2/TRBV6-3,.,CASSLQPGYNSPLHF,TGTGCCAGCAGTCTCCAACCGGGGTATAATTCACCCCTCCACTTT
.,TRBJ1-1,TRBV3-1/TRBV3-2,.,CASSQEGGRAEAFF,TGTGCCAGCAGCCAAGAGGGAGGGAGGGCTGAAGCTTTCTTT
TRBD2,TRBJ2-7,TRBV27,.,CASSHRATMEAGVSYEQYF,TGTGCCAGCAGCCACCGGGCCACCATGGAAGCGGGGGTTTCCTACGAGCAGTACTTC
.,TRBJ1-1,TRBV30,once,CAWSFDSYTEAFF,TGTGCCTGGAGTTTTGACAGTTACACTGAAGCTTTCTTT
.,TRBJ1-1,TRBV27,.,CASSPEGRRGPEAFF,TGTGCCAGCAGTCCCGAAGGCAGGCGTGGGCCTGAAGCTTTCTTT
.,TRBJ1-3,TRBV2,.,CASSADSPDGGNTIYF,TGTGCCAGCAGTGCGGACAGCCCCGACGGTGGAAACACCATATATTTT
TRBD2,TRBJ2-1,TRBV11-3,.,CASSLEEVGGEQFF,TGTGCCAGCAGCTTAGAGGAAGTGGGGGGGGAGCAGTTCTTC
.,TRBJ1-2,TRBV28,.,CASSLSLSIYGYTF,TGTGCCAGCAGTTTGTCCCTGAGTATCTATGGCTACACCTTC
.,TRBJ1-2,TRBV6-5,.,CASSSTGYGYTF,TGTGCCAGCAGTTCAACAGGCTATGGCTACACCTTC
.,TRBJ2-1,TRBV11-2,few,CASSTYNEQFF,TGTGCCAGCAGCACTTACAATGAGCAGTTCTTC
TRBD2,TRBJ2-1,TRBV9,.,CASSVVWTSGYNEQFF,TGTGCCAGCAGCGTAGTTTGGACTAGCGGGTACAATGAGCAGTTCTTC
TRBD1,TRBJ1-5,TRBV28,.,CASSLYGTGFQPQHF,TGTGCCAGCAGTTTATATGGGACAGGGTTTCAGCCCCAGCATTTT
.,TRBJ1-1,TRBV7-3,.,CASSSQNRNTEAFF,TGTGCCAGCAGCTCCCAAAACAGGAACACTGAAGCTTTCTTT
TRBD2,TRBJ2-2,TRBV4-2,.,CASSQDVGLAGVTNTGELFF,TGTGCCAGCAGCCAAGATGTAGGTCTAGCGGGGGTCACGAACACCGGGGAGCTGTTTTTT
.,TRBJ1-2,TRBV7-2,.,CASSLAPRTDYGYTF,TGTGCCAGCAGCTTAGCGCCCAGGACAGACTATGGCTACACCTTC
TRBD1,TRBJ1-2,TRBV5-4,.,CASSFSRQGADGYTF,TGTGCCAGCAGCTTCTCTAGACAGGGGGCGGACGGCTACACCTTC
.,TRBJ2-1,TRBV6-5,few,CASRSGYYNEQFF,TGTGCCAGCAGGAGCGGCTACTACAATGAGCAGTTCTTC
TRBD2,TRBJ2-1,TRBV7-3,few,CASSLIPGTSGGGEQFF,TGTGCCAGCAGCTTAATACCAGGGACTAGCGGGGGTGGTGAGCAGTTCTTC
.,TRBJ1-5,TRBV11-2,many,CASSLDYGENQPQHF,TGTGCCAGCAGCTTAGATTACGGGGAGAATCAGCCCCAGCATTTT
.,TRBJ1-5,TRBV6-2/TRBV6-3,.,CASSYSSGRGYSNQPQHF,TGTGCCAGCAGTTACTCGTCCGGACGGGGTTATAGCAATCAGCCCCAGCATTTT
.,TRBJ2-1,TRBV2,.,CASSDEAGVGNEQFF,TGTGCCAGCAGTGATGAAGCCGGGGTAGGAAATGAGCAGTTCTTC
TRBD1,TRBJ1-2,TRBV3-1/TRBV3-2,.,CASSPTRTGIMGYTF,TGTGCCAGCAGCCCGACGAGGACAGGGATTATGGGCTACACCTTC
.,TRBJ1-5,TRBV19,.,CASSTGLRAGNQPQHF,TGTGCCAGTAGTACCGGACTCAGGGCGGGGAATCAGCCCCAGCATTTT
TRBD1,TRBJ1-3,TRBV7-2,.,CASSLKGAGNTIYF,TGTGCCAGCAGCTTAAAGGGGGCAGGAAACACCATATATTTT
TRBD2,TRBJ2-3,TRBV6-6,.,CASQLGGSTDTQYF,TGTGCCAGCCAACTGGGGGGGAGCACAGATACGCAGTATTTT
TRBD1,TRBJ1-6,TRBV25-1,.,CASRETRTGRTSPLHF,TGTGCCAGCAGGGAAACCAGGACAGGGCGAACTTCACCCCTCCACTTT